Presented here are 2 T cell receptor beta chains from one specimen sequenced in a study of CD8+ T cells in alopecia areata. The treatment denotes: oral pan-JAK inhibitor, 5-10 mg twice daily. Once RNA had been extracted, it was reverse transcribed into cDNA to act as the sequencing template. Only in-frame clones appear in the TCRdb table, and some are missing; sequencing was by immunoSEQ multiplex PCR. This sample yields about 92,000 clones, of which 44% are seen a single time; around 19% belongs to the top ten. Sequenced material: CD8+ T cells sorted from blood, taken at week 24, from a patient treated with tofacitinib. Source of these receptors: a human donor with alopecia areata.

This clone was observed a handful of times. J is TRBJ2-7 and V is TRBV4-1, with 10 bases identical to TRBD2. The CDR3 is 16 amino acids. Germline V gives CDR1 MGHRA, CDR2 YSYEKL. V trimming: 1 base; J trimming: 4 bases; junction bases outside the gene matches: 7. CDR3: CASSQGLAGVLYEQYF. The CDR3 DNA reads as TGCGCCAGCAGCCAAGGTCTAGCGGGAGTTCTATACGAGCAGTACTTC.

This sequence joins TRBV27 and TRBJ1-2; 8 bases agree with TRBD1. Germline V lookup: CDR1 MNHEY, CDR2 SMNVEV (reference sequence). This CDR3 is 14 amino acids long. The junction had 4 bases not matched to a gene; V was cut back by 3 bases and J by 4 bases. The chain's CDR3 is CASSFRGQSYGYTF. CDR3 DNA sequence: TGTGCCAGCAGTTTCAGGGGGCAGAGCTATGGCTACACCTTC.